This T cell receptor (beta chain) was sequenced in a study of cytomegalovirus exposure and HLA in healthy donors. Germline assignment: CDR1 LNHDA and CDR2 SQIVND (reference sequence). This CDR3 comprises 14 residues. The trim removed 4 bases at V and 5 bases at J, leaving 8 bases unmatched. PCR was performed using 60 Vbeta and 13 Jbeta primers. Sequencing used immunoSEQ multiplex PCR; TCRdb keeps in-frame clones, though not all of them. The profile shows over 70,000 clones, about 80% of them singletons. J is TRBJ2-7 and V is TRBV19; 7 bases fit TRBD1. Material: PBMCs. This TCR was sampled from a male donor in good health and CMV-seronegative. CDR3 loop: CASSKDRNPHEQYF. CDR3 nucleotide sequence: TGTGCCAGTAGTAAGGACAGGAACCCTCACGAGCAGTACTTC.